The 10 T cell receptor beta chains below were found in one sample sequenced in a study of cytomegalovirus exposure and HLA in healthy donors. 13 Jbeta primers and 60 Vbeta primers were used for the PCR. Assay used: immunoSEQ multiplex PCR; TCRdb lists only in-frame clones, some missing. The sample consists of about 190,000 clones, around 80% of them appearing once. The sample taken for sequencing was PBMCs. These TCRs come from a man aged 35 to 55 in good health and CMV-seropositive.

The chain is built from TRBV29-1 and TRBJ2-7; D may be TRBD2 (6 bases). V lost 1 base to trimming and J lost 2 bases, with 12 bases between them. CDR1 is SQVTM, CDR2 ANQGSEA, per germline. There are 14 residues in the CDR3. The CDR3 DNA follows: TGCAGCGTTGAAGTACGGGGACTGACCTACGAGCAGTACTTC. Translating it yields CSVEVRGLTYEQYF.

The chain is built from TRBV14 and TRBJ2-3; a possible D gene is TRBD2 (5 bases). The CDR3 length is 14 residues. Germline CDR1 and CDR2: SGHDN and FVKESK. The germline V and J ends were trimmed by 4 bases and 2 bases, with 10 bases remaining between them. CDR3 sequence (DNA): TGTGCCAGCAGCCCGCGGGTGGTCACAGATACGCAGTATTTT. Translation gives CASSPRVVTDTQYF.

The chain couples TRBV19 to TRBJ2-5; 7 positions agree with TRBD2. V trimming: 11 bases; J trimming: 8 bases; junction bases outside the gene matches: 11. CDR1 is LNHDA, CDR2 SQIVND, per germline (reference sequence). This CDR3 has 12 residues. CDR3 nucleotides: TGTGCCTTCTACGGGGGGAGAGGCACCCAGTACTTC. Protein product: CAFYGGRGTQYF.

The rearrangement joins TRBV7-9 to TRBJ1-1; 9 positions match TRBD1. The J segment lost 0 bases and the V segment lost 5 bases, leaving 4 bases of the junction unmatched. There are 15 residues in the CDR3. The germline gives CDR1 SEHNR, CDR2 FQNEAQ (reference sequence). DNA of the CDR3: TGTGCCAGCAGCGATGACAGGGGGTTGAACACTGAAGCTTTCTTT. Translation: CASSDDRGLNTEAFF.

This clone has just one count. CDR3 DNA: TGTGCCAGCAGGACCCTAGGTCCTAATGAAAAACTGTTTTTT. Protein product: CASRTLGPNEKLFF. This sequence joins TRBV7-8 and TRBJ1-4; D not certain. V lost 6 bases, J lost 3 bases, and 11 bases lay in between. The CDR3 has 14 residues. The germline CDR1 and CDR2 sequences are SGHVS and FQNEAQ. Using reference TRBV7-8 and TRBJ1-4 for the parts outside the CDR3, the full variable domain is GAGVSQSPRYKVAKRGQDVALRCDPISGHVSLFWYQQALGQGPEFLTYFQNEAQLDKSGLPSDRFFAERPEGSVSTLKIQRTQQEDSAVYLCASRTLGPNEKLFFGSGTQLSVL.

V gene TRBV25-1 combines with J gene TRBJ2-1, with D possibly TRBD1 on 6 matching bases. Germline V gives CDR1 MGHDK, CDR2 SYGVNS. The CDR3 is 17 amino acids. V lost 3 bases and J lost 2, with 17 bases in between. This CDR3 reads CASSEGLGARAYNEQFF. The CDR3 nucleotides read TGTGCCAGCAGTGAGGGCCTGGGGGCGAGAGCCTACAATGAGCAGTTCTTC.

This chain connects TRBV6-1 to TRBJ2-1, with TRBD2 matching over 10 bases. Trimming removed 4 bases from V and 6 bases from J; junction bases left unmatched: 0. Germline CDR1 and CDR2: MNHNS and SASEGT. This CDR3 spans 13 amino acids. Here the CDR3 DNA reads TGTGCCAGCAGTGCTAGCGGGGGCAATGAGCAGTTCTTC. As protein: CASSASGGNEQFF.

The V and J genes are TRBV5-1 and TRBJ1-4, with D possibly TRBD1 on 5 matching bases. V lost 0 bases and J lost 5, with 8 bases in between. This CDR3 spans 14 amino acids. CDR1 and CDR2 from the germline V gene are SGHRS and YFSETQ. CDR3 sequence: CASSLDYRNEKLFF. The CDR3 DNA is TGCGCCAGCAGCTTGGACTACAGGAATGAAAAACTGTTTTTT.

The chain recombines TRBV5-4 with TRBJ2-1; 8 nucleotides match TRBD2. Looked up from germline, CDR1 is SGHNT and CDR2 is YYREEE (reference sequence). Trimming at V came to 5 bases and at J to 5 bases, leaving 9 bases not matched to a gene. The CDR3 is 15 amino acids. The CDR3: CASRPGLEIDNEQFF. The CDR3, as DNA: TGTGCCAGCAGGCCGGGACTAGAGATCGACAATGAGCAGTTCTTC.

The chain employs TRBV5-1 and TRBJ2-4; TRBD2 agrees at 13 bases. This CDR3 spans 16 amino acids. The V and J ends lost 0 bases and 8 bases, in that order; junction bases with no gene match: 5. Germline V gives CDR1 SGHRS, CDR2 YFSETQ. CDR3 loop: CASSLGLAGGGYIQYF. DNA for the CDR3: TGCGCCAGCAGCTTGGGACTAGCGGGAGGAGGGTACATTCAGTACTTC.